Detailed here is one T cell receptor (beta chain). Its specific antigen is unknown. Base-call qualities are not available, and no considerably larger clone is one nucleotide away. These data come from a study of blood T cell repertoires in COVID-19 (dated by TCRdb to 2018 to 2021). About the investigation overall: Samples from collaborators originated in the United States, Italy and Spain and spanned both the acute and convalescent phases of COVID-19. The prospective study material was composed of cDNA or gDNA derived from T cells, B-cell-depleted T cells, or PBMCs. Subjects who had been exposed to COVID-19, were actively infected with it, or had recovered from it provided the deeply sampled blood TCRbeta repertoires that made up the dataset. A freely available public database, intended as a resource for researchers studying the immune response to SARS-CoV-2, is where the repertoires were released. Samples were obtained from the ongoing ImmuneRACE study (first 160 participants) and from over 1,000 subjects provided by 6 global collaborators. Sample metadata almost always included a de-identified subject ID, COVID-19 status, age in years and sex. Where available, HLA class I and class II types were obtained from metadata supplied by the sample provider rather than from assay-based typing.

Paper-wide results and their limitations: The amount of clinical and demographic metadata varied by source and participant and was provided uncurated.

TCRbeta CDR3 regions were amplified from genomic DNA using the immunoSEQ Assay, a bias-controlled multiplex PCR. As for how the authors treated the data: Within the assay, amplification of reference gene primers was used to estimate how many nucleated cells each sample contained. Sequence reads were collapsed and filtered to measure the absolute abundance of every unique TCRbeta CDR3 rearrangement. For each sample, productive Simpson clonality was calculated by taking the square root of Simpson's diversity index across productive rearrangements. TCRdb provides this immuneACCESS table in a form limited to in-frame rearrangements. Some clones are lacking; in checked studies, under half of them reflect an unresolved V gene, and why the rest are absent is not known. That table supplies the V and J calls and clone size; D and trimming were determined from the DNA. The sample table records roughly 34,000 clones; approximately 87% of these occur just once. Over 9% of the sample lies in the top ten.

Inclusive of the bounding cysteine and phenylalanine, the CDR3 is 11 residues long. The sequence is cut down to CDR3 DNA, 33 bases in frame from base 1. V is pared back by 1 base and J by 3 bases, with 4 bases lying between the germline termini. In the germline V gene (reference sequence), CDR1 corresponds to DFQATT and CDR2 to SNEGSKA. The collaborating institutions used their own protocols to collect whole blood in K2EDTA tubes. For TCRbeta analysis, collaborators shipped samples in one of three forms: frozen whole blood, isolated PBMCs, or DNA extracted from either of those sample types. The V and J segments used are TRBV20-1 and TRBJ2-7; the D gene is unclear. The clonotype comes from a man older than 75 with active COVID-19. The sample comprised peripheral blood. The DNA is TGCAGTGCTAGAGCAGACTACGAGCAGTACTTC. Its coded protein is CSARADYEQYF.